A single sample is the source of the 26 T cell receptor beta chains below, sequenced in a study of cytomegalovirus exposure and HLA in healthy donors. PCR involved 60 Vbeta and 13 Jbeta primers. Clones were read by immunoSEQ multiplex PCR, and TCRdb kept only the in-frame ones, dropping some. This table has nearly 200,000 clones, 65% to 85% appearing once. The sample taken for sequencing was PBMCs. These TCRs come from a boy aged 2 to 10 in good health and CMV-seronegative.

This chain connects TRBV5-6 to TRBJ1-3; the match to TRBD1 covers 7 bases. V lost 1 base and J lost 0; bases outside the gene matches: 4. This CDR3 has 16 amino acids. Germline loops: CDR1 SGHDT, CDR2 YYEEEE. CDR3 sequence reads: CASSLKWTGSGNTIYF. The DNA for the CDR3 is TGTGCCAGCAGCTTGAAGTGGACAGGCTCTGGAAACACCATATATTTT. Filled out from reference TRBV5-6 and TRBJ1-3, the complete variable domain reads DAGVTQSPTHLIKTRGQQVTLRCSPKSGHDTVSWYQQALGQGPQFIFQYYEEEERQRGNFPDRFSGHQFPNYSSELNVNALLLGDSALYLCASSLKWTGSGNTIYFGEGSWLTVV.

On this clone: Compared with germline, one end of the junction differs, possibly owing to a read error. The V and J genes are TRBV7-9 and TRBJ1-6, with D unclear. Germline CDR1 reads SEHNR; CDR2 reads FQNEAQ (reference sequence). This CDR3 has 15 residues. The CDR3 region has the DNA TGTTCCAGCAGCTCTAGCTGGGCCTATAATTCACCCCTCCACTTT. Its translation is CSSSSSWAYNSPLHF.

The chain has TRBV11-2 and TRBJ1-1; D call uncertain. The CDR3 loop spans 14 amino acids. Germline V CDR1 and CDR2: SGHAT, FQNNGV. V was clipped by 5 bases and J by 5 bases, with 15 bases between them. Written as DNA, the CDR3 is TGTGCCAGCAGCCCTAGCATCGCGCGGACTGAAGCTTTCTTT. Translating gives CASSPSIARTEAFF.

The V and J genes are TRBV5-1 and TRBJ2-4, with 12 bases matching TRBD1. The CDR3 covers 15 residues. V lost 4 bases to trimming and J lost 9 bases; unmatched junction nucleotides: 8. Germline values: CDR1 SGHRS, CDR2 YFSETQ. The DNA for the CDR3 is TGCGCCAGCAGCCCCGGGACAGGGGGCATGGGCATTCAGTACTTC. Protein: CASSPGTGGMGIQYF.

This chain connects TRBV9 to TRBJ2-7; 8 bases match TRBD2. There are 15 residues in the CDR3. V dropped 0 bases and J dropped 3; count of bases not matched to a gene: 5. Per the germline V gene, CDR1 is SGDLS and CDR2 is YYNGEE. The CDR3: CASSVDPGGGYEQYF. The CDR3 DNA reads as TGTGCCAGCAGCGTAGACCCCGGGGGGGGCTACGAGCAGTACTTC.

A single count supports this clone. This specimen includes other DNA sequences encoding the same CDR3. The chain couples TRBV7-2 to TRBJ2-7; D gene unclear. V was pared by 5 bases and J by 2 bases, with 4 bases between. There are 11 residues in the CDR3. Looked up from germline, CDR1 is SGHTA and CDR2 is FQGNSA. CDR3: CASSLTYEQYF. The CDR3, as DNA: TGTGCCAGCAGCCTAACCTACGAGCAGTACTTC.

This chain uses TRBV18 with TRBJ1-4; D call uncertain. The CDR3 has 15 residues. From germline, CDR1 is KGHSH and CDR2 LQKENI. Trimming took off 3 bases at V and 8 bases at J, with 16 bases between the two ends. The CDR3 loop is CASSPRVGLSEKLFF. Written as DNA, the CDR3 is TGTGCCAGCTCACCCCGTGTGGGCCTCTCCGAAAAACTGTTTTTT.

The chain is built from TRBV11-2 and TRBJ1-1; TRBD1 might be the D (5 bases). The CDR3 extends over 14 amino acids. The ends were cut back, 5 bases at V and 5 bases at J, with 15 bases in the middle. In germline, CDR1 is SGHAT, CDR2 FQNNGV. The CDR3 loop is CASSERGAGTEAFF. For the CDR3, the DNA is TGTGCCAGCAGCGAGAGGGGAGCGGGGACTGAAGCTTTCTTT.

V gene TRBV7-8 combines with J gene TRBJ2-4, with TRBD2 as a possible D gene (6 bases). With 5 bases removed from V and 2 bases from J, the gap between germline ends came to 13 bases. Germline V gives CDR1 SGHVS, CDR2 FQNEAQ. CDR3 size: 15 residues. CDR3: CASSRPGLSKNIQYF. The CDR3, as DNA: TGTGCCAGCAGCCGCCCGGGACTCTCCAAAAACATTCAGTACTTC.

V usage is TRBV6-5 and J usage is TRBJ1-2; no definite D call. Germline V gene data show CDR1 as MNHEY and CDR2 as SVGAGI. The germline V and J ends were trimmed by 0 bases and 1 base, with 12 bases remaining between them. This CDR3 comprises 16 residues. DNA for the CDR3: TGTGCCAGCAGTTACTCAAGAGGGCCCCTTAACTATGGCTACACCTTC. Encoded protein: CASSYSRGPLNYGYTF.

The rearrangement joins TRBV7-8 to TRBJ2-5; tentative D call: TRBD1 (5 bases). Looked up from germline, CDR1 is SGHVS and CDR2 is FQNEAQ. The V end was cut by 3 bases, the J end by 1 base, with 12 bases between. The CDR3 has 15 residues. CDR3 in amino acids: CASSFQGRVQETQYF. The CDR3 region has the DNA TGTGCCAGCAGCTTTCAGGGTAGGGTCCAAGAGACCCAGTACTTC.

The gene calls are TRBV21-1 and TRBJ1-2; no DNA check was done on the table's D call, TRBD1. TRBV21-1 is classified as a pseudogene. The length of the CDR3 is 13 residues. CDR3 loop: CASSKQANYGYTF. DNA of the CDR3: TGTGCCAGCAGCAAACAGGCCAACTATGGCTACACCTTC.

The CDR3 loop is CASSHGGRGTAVAEQFF. CDR3 sequence (DNA): TGCGCCAGCAGCCACGGGGGCCGCGGGACAGCGGTGGCTGAGCAGTTCTTC. This chain links TRBV4-3 with TRBJ2-1, with a weak D call TRBD1 (7 bases). The germline V gene has CDR1 LGHNA and CDR2 YSLEER. CDR3 length: 17 amino acids. Trimming removed 3 bases from V and 9 bases from J, with 24 bases in between.

The chain has TRBV27 and TRBJ1-2; the D gene is possibly TRBD1 (6 bases). Germline V CDR1 and CDR2: MNHEY, SMNVEV (reference sequence). The CDR3 is 18 amino acids. Trimming cost V 10 bases and J 1 base, with 28 bases left between them. The CDR3 DNA reads as TGTGCCAAAGCGAAACCTGGGACACTAAGGTGGGTTAACTATGGCTACACCTTC. This translates into CAKAKPGTLRWVNYGYTF.

The rearrangement joins TRBV19 to TRBJ2-7; D is perhaps TRBD2 (5 bases). V was trimmed by 1 base and J by 0 bases, leaving 10 bases between them. Germline-derived CDR1 and CDR2 are LNHDA and SQIVND (reference sequence). The CDR3 contains 15 residues. DNA of the CDR3: TGTGCCAGTAGTATAGGAGGAGGCAGCTCCTACGAGCAGTACTTC. Translated: CASSIGGGSSYEQYF.

This chain joins TRBV15 and TRBJ2-7; 10 bases fit TRBD1. CDR1 LNHNV and CDR2 YYDKDF come from the germline V gene (reference sequence). CDR3 length: 17 residues. Unmatched junction bases numbered 6, after V lost 0 bases and J lost 1 base. The CDR3 protein is CATSRDRGQGLSYEQYF. Here the CDR3 DNA reads TGTGCCACCAGCAGAGATCGGGGACAGGGGCTTTCCTACGAGCAGTACTTC.

This clone was seen just once. The chain has TRBV7-2 and TRBJ1-6, with D possibly TRBD1 on 5 matching bases. Germline values: CDR1 SGHTA, CDR2 FQGNSA. This CDR3 comprises 15 residues. V shed 5 bases and J shed 1 base, with 9 bases lying between them. The CDR3 nucleotides are TGTGCCAGCAGCATTTCAGGGTCCTATAATTCACCCCTCCACTTT. It yields the protein CASSISGSYNSPLHF.

This chain joins TRBV7-2 and TRBJ1-5, with TRBD1 identical over 8 bases. This CDR3 has 15 residues. Per the germline V gene, CDR1 is SGHTA and CDR2 is FQGNSA. With 6 bases clipped from V and 5 bases from J, the junction kept 9 bases outside the gene matches. CDR3 loop: CASSPSGGGYQPQHF. In DNA, the CDR3 is TGTGCCAGCAGTCCTTCAGGGGGCGGTTATCAGCCCCAGCATTTT.

V is TRBV6-6 and J is TRBJ2-3; 13 bases align to TRBD2. In germline, CDR1 is MNHNY, CDR2 SVGAGI (reference sequence). The CDR3 has 16 residues. The trim removed 6 bases at V and 1 base at J, leaving 4 bases unmatched. CDR3 nucleotide sequence: TGTGCCAGCAGATCCGGGACTAGCGGGGGCACAGATACGCAGTATTTT. This codes for CASRSGTSGGTDTQYF.

The rearrangement uses TRBV5-3 and TRBJ2-5; 8 positions match TRBD1. TRBV5-3 is marked as an open reading frame, function uncertain. The CDR3 extends over 12 amino acids. The junction had 2 bases not matched to a gene; V was cut back by 5 bases and J by 5 bases. Here the CDR3 reads CARRWTGETQYF. CDR3 DNA sequence: TGTGCCAGAAGGTGGACAGGGGAGACCCAGTACTTC.

The CDR3 reads CSALAGGSYNEQFF. The CDR3 DNA is TGCAGCGCCCTGGCCGGGGGGTCCTACAATGAGCAGTTCTTC. The rearrangement links TRBV29-1 to TRBJ2-1; 7 bases match TRBD2. CDR1 is SQVTM and CDR2 is ANQGSEA in the germline V gene. V lost 7 bases to trimming and J lost 1 base; unmatched junction nucleotides: 7. The CDR3 totals 14 residues.

The chain combines TRBV29-1 with TRBJ1-2, with 7 bases that match TRBD1. Losses at the gene ends were 7 bases for V and 4 bases for J; bases not matched to a gene: 12. Per the germline V gene, CDR1 is SQVTM and CDR2 is ANQGSEA. The CDR3 has 14 residues. The CDR3 reads CSALDRKVIYGYTF. CDR3 DNA sequence: TGCAGCGCCCTGGACAGGAAAGTTATCTATGGCTACACCTTC.

The CDR3 spells CASRFTRFTDTQYF. The CDR3 DNA reads TGCGCCAGCAGGTTTACTCGTTTTACAGATACGCAGTATTTT. The chain carries TRBV5-1 and TRBJ2-3; D is undetermined. The germline V and J ends were trimmed by 5 bases and 3 bases, with 13 bases remaining between them. Germline values: CDR1 SGHRS, CDR2 YFSETQ. This CDR3 contains 14 residues.

The chain links TRBV7-9 to TRBJ1-1, with D unclear. The V end lost 6 bases, the J end lost 6 bases, and 17 bases lay between the germline ends. The CDR3 extends over 14 amino acids. Per germline, CDR1 SEHNR and CDR2 FQNEAQ (reference sequence). CDR3 coding DNA: TGTGCCAGCAGTCAAACTCATACCGGGGCTGAAGCTTTCTTT. Amino acid sequence: CASSQTHTGAEAFF.

The V call is TRBV13, the J call TRBJ2-5; D gene ambiguous. The CDR3 covers 12 residues. From germline, CDR1 is PRHDT and CDR2 FYEKMQ (reference sequence). Deletions cut 4 bases from V and 2 bases from J, with 5 bases between. The CDR3 nucleotides read TGTGCCAGCAGCTCTACTCAAGAGACCCAGTACTTC. This sequence encodes CASSSTQETQYF.

The chain carries TRBV6-5 and TRBJ1-3; 7 bases line up with TRBD1. V shed 4 bases, J shed 0 bases, and the junction held 0 bases outside the gene matches. CDR1 is MNHEY, CDR2 SVGAGI, per germline. The CDR3 runs to 14 residues. The CDR3 sequence is CASSWDSSGNTIYF. The CDR3 DNA sequence: TGTGCCAGCAGTTGGGACAGCTCTGGAAACACCATATATTTT.